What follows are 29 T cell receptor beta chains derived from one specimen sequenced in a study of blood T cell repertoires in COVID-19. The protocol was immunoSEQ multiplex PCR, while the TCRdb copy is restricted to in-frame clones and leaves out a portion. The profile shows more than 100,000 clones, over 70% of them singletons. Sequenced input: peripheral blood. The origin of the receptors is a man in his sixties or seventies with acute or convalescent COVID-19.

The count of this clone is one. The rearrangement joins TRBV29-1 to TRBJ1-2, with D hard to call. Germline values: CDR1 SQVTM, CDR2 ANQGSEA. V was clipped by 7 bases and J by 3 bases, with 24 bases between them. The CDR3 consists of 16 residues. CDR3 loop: CSGTPLDWSPYYGYTF. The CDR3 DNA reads TGCAGCGGAACCCCATTGGACTGGTCCCCTTACTATGGCTACACCTTC.

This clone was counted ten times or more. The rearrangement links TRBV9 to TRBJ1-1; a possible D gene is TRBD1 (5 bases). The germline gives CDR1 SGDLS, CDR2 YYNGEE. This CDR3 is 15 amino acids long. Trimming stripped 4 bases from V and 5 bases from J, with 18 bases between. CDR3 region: CASSPNLLGTTEAFF. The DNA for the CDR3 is TGTGCCAGCAGCCCCAACCTGTTGGGGACTACTGAAGCTTTCTTT.

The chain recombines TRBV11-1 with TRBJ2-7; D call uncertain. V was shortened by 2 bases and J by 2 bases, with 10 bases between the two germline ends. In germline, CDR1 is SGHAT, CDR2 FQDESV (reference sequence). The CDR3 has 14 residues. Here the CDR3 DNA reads TGTGCCAGCAGCTTACAATTGAGCACCTACGAGCAGTACTTC. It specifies CASSLQLSTYEQYF.

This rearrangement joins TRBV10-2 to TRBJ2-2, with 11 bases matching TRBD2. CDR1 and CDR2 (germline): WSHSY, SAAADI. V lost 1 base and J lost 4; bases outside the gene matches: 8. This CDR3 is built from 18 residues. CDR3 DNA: TGCGCCAGCAGTGAGTTGGCTAGCGGGGGGCAGGTCACCGGGGAGCTGTTTTTT. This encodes CASSELASGGQVTGELFF.

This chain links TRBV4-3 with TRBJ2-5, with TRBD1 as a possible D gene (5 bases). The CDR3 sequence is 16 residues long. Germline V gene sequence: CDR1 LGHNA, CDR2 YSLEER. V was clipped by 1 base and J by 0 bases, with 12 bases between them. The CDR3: CASSQGNRNYQETQYF. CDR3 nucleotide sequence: TGCGCCAGCAGCCAAGGCAACAGGAACTACCAAGAGACCCAGTACTTC.

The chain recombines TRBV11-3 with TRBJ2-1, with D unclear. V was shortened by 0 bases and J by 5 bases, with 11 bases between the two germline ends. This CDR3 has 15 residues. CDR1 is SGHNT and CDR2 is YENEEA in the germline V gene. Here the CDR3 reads CASSLEQNSNNEQFF. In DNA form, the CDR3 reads TGTGCCAGCAGCTTAGAACAGAACAGTAACAATGAGCAGTTCTTC.

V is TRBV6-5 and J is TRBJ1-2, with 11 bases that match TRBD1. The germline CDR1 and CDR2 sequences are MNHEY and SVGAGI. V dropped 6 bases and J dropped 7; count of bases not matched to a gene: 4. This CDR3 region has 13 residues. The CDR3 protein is CASSRGTGGGYTF. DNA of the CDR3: TGTGCCAGCAGCCGCGGGACAGGGGGTGGCTACACCTTC.

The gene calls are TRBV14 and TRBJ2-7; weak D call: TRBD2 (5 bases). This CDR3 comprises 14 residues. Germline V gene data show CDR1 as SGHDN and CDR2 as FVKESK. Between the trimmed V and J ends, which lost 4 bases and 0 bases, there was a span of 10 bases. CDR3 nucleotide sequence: TGTGCCAGCAGCCGGACTGTAAGCTCCTACGAGCAGTACTTC. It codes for CASSRTVSSYEQYF.

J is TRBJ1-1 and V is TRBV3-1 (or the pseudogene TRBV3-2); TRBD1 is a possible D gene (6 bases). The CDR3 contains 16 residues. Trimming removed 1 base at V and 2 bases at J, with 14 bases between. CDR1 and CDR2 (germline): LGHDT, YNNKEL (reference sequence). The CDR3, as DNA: TGTGCCAGCAGCCAAGGAGAGGGGGGGCGAAACACTGAAGCTTTCTTT. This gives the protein CASSQGEGGRNTEAFF.

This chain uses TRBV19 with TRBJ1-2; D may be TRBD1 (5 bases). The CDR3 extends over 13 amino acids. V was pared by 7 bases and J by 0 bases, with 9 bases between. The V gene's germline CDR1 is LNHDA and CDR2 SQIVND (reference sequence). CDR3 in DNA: TGTGCCAGTACACAGGCGGCTAACTATGGCTACACCTTC. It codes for CASTQAANYGYTF.

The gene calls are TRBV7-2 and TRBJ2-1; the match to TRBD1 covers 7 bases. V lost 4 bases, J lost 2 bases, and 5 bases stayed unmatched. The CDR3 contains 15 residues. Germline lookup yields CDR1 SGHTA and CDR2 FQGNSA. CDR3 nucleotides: TGTGCCAGCAGCTCGGGACAGCCCGCCTACAATGAGCAGTTCTTC. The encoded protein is CASSSGQPAYNEQFF.

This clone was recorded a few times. CDR3 sequence reads: CASSLDGRGGNTEAFF. The CDR3 DNA sequence: TGTGCCAGCAGCTTAGATGGGAGGGGGGGGAACACTGAAGCTTTCTTT. The rearrangement links TRBV11-3 to TRBJ1-1, with D maybe TRBD1 (6 bases). Trimming took 0 bases from V and 1 from J, leaving 12 bases between them. This CDR3 is 16 amino acids long. Germline V gene sequence: CDR1 SGHNT, CDR2 YENEEA.

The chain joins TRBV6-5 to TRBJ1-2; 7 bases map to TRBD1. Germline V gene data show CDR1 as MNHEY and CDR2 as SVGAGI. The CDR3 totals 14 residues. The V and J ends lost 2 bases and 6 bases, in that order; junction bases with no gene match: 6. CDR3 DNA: TGTGCCAGCAGTTACGCGCAGGGGGATAATGGCTACACCTTC. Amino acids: CASSYAQGDNGYTF.

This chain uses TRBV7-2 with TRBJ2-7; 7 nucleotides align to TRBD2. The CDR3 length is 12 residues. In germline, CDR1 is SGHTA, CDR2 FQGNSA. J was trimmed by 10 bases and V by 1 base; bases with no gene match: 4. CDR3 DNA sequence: TGTGCCAGCAGCTTAGTGGCGGGGGTACAGTACTTC. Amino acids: CASSLVAGVQYF. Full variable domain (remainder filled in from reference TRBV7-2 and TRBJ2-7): GAGVSQSPSNKVTEKGKDVELRCDPISGHTALYWYRQSLGQGLEFLIYFQGNSAPDKSGLPSDRFSAERTGGSVSTLTIQRTQQEDSAVYLCASSLVAGVQYFGPGTRLTVT.

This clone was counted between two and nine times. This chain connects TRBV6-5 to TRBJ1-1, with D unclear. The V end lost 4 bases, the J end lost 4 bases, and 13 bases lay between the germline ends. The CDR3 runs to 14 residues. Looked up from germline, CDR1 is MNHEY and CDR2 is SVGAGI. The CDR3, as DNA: TGTGCCAGCAGTTTCCAGGAGGCGGTCACTGAAGCTTTCTTT. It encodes CASSFQEAVTEAFF.

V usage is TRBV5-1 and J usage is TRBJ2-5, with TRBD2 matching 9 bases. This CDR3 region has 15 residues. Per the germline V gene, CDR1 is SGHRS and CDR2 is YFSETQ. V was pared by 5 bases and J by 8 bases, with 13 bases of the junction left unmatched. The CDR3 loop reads CASRPTSGPEGTQYF. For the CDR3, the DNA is TGCGCCAGCAGGCCGACTAGCGGCCCTGAAGGAACCCAGTACTTC. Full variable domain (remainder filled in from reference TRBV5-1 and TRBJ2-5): KAGVTQTPRYLIKTRGQQVTLSCSPISGHRSVSWYQQTPGQGLQFLFEYFSETQRNKGNFPGRFSGRQFSNSRSEMNVSTLELGDSALYLCASRPTSGPEGTQYFGPGTRLLVL.

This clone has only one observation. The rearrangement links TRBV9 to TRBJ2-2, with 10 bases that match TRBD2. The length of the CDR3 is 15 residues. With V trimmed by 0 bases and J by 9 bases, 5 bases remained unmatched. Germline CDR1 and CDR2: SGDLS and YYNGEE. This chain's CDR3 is CASSVGAGGPRELFF. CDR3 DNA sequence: TGTGCCAGCAGCGTAGGAGCGGGGGGGCCCCGGGAGCTGTTTTTT.

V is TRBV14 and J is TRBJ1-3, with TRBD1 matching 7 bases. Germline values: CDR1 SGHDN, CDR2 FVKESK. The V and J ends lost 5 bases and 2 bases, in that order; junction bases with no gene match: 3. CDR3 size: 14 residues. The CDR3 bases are TGTGCCAGCAGCTCCAGGGGGGCTGGAAACACCATATATTTT. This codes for CASSSRGAGNTIYF.

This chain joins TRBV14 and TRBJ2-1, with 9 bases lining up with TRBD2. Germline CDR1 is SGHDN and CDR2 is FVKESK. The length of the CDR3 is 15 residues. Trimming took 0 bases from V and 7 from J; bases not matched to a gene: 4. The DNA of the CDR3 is TGTGCCAGCAGCCAAGATTGGCTAGCGGGAAATGAGCAGTTCTTC. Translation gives CASSQDWLAGNEQFF.

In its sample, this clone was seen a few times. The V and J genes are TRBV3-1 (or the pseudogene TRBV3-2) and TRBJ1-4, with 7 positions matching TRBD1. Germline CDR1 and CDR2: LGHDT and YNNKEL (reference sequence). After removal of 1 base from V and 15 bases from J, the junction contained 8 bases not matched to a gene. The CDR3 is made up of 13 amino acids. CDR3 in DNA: TGTGCCAGCAGCCAAGGCCTGACAGGGCTGGTGTTTTTT. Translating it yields CASSQGLTGLVFF.

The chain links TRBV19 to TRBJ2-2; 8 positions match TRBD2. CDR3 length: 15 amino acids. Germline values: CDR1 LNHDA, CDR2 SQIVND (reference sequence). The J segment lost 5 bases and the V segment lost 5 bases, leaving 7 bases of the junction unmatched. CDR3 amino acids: CASSLVAGYTGELFF. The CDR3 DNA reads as TGTGCCAGTAGTCTGGTAGCGGGGTATACCGGGGAGCTGTTTTTT.

Here the CDR3 reads CASSPDSANEKLFF. In nucleotides, the CDR3 is TGTGCCAGCAGCCCGGACAGTGCGAATGAAAAACTGTTTTTT. The chain carries TRBV4-2 and TRBJ1-4, with a weak D call TRBD1 (6 bases). The CDR3 totals 14 residues. CDR1 and CDR2 (germline): LGHNA, YNFKEQ. Trimming removed 4 bases from V and 5 bases from J, with 11 bases in between.

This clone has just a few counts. The CDR3 loop is CASSDRDHYNSPLHF. In DNA, the CDR3 is TGTGCCAGTAGCGACAGGGATCACTATAATTCACCCCTCCACTTT. The gene calls are TRBV19 and TRBJ1-6; 7 bases match TRBD1. Germline CDR1 and CDR2: LNHDA and SQIVND (reference sequence). This CDR3 has 15 residues. Germline trimming cut 6 bases from V and 3 bases from J; bases unmatched to any gene: 5. The whole variable domain, filled in from reference TRBV19 and TRBJ1-6, reads DGGITQSPKYLFRKEGQNVTLSCEQNLNHDAMYWYRQDPGQGLRLIYYSQIVNDFQKGDIAEGYSVSREKKESFPLTVTSAQKNPTAFYLCASSDRDHYNSPLHFGNGTRLTVT.

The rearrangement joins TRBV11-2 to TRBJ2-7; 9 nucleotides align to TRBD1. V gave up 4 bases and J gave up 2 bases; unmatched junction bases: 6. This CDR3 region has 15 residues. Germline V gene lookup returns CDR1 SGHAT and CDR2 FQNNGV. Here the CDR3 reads CASSSLRQGAYEQYF. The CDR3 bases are TGTGCCAGCAGCTCCCTTCGACAGGGGGCCTACGAGCAGTACTTC.

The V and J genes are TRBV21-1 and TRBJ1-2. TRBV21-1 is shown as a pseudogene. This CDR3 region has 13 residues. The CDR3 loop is CARSPLMSDGYTF. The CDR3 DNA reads TGTGCCCGATCCCCCTTGATGTCGGATGGCTACACCTTC.

DNA for the CDR3: TGCGCCAGCAGCCAAAGGTCAGGGAGGTTCGCAGATACGCAGTATTTT. As protein: CASSQRSGRFADTQYF. The gene calls are TRBV4-1 and TRBJ2-3; D is possibly TRBD2 (6 bases). V was cut by 2 bases and J by 4 bases, with 16 bases left in between. The CDR3 contains 16 residues. Germline lookup yields CDR1 MGHRA and CDR2 YSYEKL.

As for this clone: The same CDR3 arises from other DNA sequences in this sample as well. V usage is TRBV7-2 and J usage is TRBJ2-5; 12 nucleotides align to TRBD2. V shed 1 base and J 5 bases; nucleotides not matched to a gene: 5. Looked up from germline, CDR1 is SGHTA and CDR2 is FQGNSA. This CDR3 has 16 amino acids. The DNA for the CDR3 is TGTGCCAGCAGCTTAGATCTAGCGGGGGGGCGGGAGACCCAGTACTTC. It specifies CASSLDLAGGRETQYF.

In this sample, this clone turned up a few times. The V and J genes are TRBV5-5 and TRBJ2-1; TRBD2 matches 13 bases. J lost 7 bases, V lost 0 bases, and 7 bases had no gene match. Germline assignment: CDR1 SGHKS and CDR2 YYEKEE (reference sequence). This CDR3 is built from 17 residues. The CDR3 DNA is TGTGCCAGCAGCTTGGAACTAGCGGGGGGGCCTTGGAATGAGCAGTTCTTC. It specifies CASSLELAGGPWNEQFF.

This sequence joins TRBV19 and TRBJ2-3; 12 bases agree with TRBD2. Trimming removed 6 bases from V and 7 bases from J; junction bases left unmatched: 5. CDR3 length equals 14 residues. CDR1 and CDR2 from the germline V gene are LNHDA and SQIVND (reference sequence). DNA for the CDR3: TGTGCCAGTAGCCTAGCGGGGGGGCAATATACGCAGTATTTT. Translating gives CASSLAGGQYTQYF.